This TCR beta chain was identified in a study of vaccination and CD4 T cells after COVID-19. Overall study context: Convalescent participants consisted of six males and four females, two being Hispanic. Every participant was given two doses of BNT162b2 or mRNA-1273 vaccine.

Positive PCR tests dated from March to December 2020, predating US Alpha, Beta and Delta variants. One entry per CDR3 protein results from TCRdb running MiXCR on the PCR reads. The table lists over 15,000 distinct CDR3 sequences, roughly three fifths of them singletons. Sequencing used CD4+ T cells from blood, obtained after SARS-CoV-2 vaccination. This clonotype was sampled from a human donor who had recovered from COVID-19.

CDR3 loop: CASSSPPGQGHSNQPQHF. The CDR3 DNA reads TGTGCCAGCAGTTCTCCTCCGGGACAGGGGCATAGCAATCAGCCCCAGCATTTT. The rearrangement uses TRBV28 and TRBJ1-5; TRBD1 matches 10 bases. With V trimmed by 4 bases and J by 0 bases, 9 bases remained unmatched. CDR3 length equals 18 residues. In germline, CDR1 is MDHEN, CDR2 SYDVKM.